This TCR beta chain was identified during a study of PD-L1 blockade in urothelial cancer. J gave up 7 bases and V 5 bases, and 5 bases lay outside the gene matches. The CDR3 contains 15 residues. The germline V gene has CDR1 SEHNR and CDR2 FQNEAQ (reference sequence). Regarding time point: pretreatment peripheral blood. Libraries were prepared by immunoSEQ multiplex PCR; TCRdb keeps only in-frame clonotypes and omits some of them. The sample yields approximately 32,000 clones, 82% seen once. This TCR derives from a man in his sixties with urothelial cancer. The chain recombines TRBV7-9 with TRBJ1-6; TRBD1 aligns across 10 bases. Material: PBMCs, obtained around atezolizumab (anti-PD-L1) treatment. CDR3 DNA: TGTGCCAGCAGCGCTCGGACAGGGGGGAATTCACCCCTCCACTTT. This sequence encodes CASSARTGGNSPLHF.